What follows describes a single T cell receptor beta chain. The sample is drawn from a study of blood T cell repertoires in COVID-19. Profiled with immunoSEQ multiplex PCR; TCRdb holds only in-frame clones, not every one. The table includes tens of thousands of clones, about 87% detected once. Per the germline V gene, CDR1 is SGHAT and CDR2 is FQNNGV. Trimming took off 1 base at V and 6 bases at J, with 16 bases between the two ends. The CDR3 sequence is 15 residues long. The sample consisted of peripheral blood. The receptor's source is a human donor with active COVID-19. The donor label of this sample is uncertain. The rearrangement uses TRBV11-2 and TRBJ2-7; tentatively, D is TRBD1 (6 bases). CDR3 in DNA: TGTGCCAGCAGCTTAGCGGGACATAGTGGCTCCGAGCAGTACTTC. Translating it yields CASSLAGHSGSEQYF. Full variable domain (missing parts from reference TRBV11-2 and TRBJ2-7): EAGVAQSPRYKIIEKRQSVAFWCNPISGHATLYWYQQILGQGPKLLIQFQNNGVVDDSQLPKDRFSAERLKGVDSTLKIQPAKLEDSAVYLCASSLAGHSGSEQYFGPGTRLTVT.